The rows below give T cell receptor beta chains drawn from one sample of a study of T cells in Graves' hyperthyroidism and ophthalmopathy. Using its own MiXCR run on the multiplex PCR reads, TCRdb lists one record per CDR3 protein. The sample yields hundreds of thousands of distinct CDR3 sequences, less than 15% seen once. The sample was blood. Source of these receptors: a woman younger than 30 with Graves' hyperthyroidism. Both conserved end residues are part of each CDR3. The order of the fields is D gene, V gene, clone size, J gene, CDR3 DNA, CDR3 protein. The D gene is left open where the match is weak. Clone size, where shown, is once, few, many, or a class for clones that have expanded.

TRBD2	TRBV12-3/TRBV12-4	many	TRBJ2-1	TGTGCCAGCAGTTTAGGTCTGGGCCTAGCGGGGGGCGATGAGCAGTTCTTC	CASSLGLGLAGGDEQFF
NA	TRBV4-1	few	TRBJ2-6	TGCGCCAGCGCCGAGGACTCTGGGGCCAACGTCCTGACTTTC	CASAEDSGANVLTF
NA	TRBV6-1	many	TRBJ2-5	TGTGCCAGCTCCTCCAGGCATCAAGAGACCCAGTACTTC	CASSSRHQETQYF
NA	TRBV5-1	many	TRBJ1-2	TGCGCCAGCAGCTTGGTCGGCGATATTAACTATGGCTACACCTTC	CASSLVGDINYGYTF
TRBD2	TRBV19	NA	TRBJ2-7	TGTGCCAGTAGTCTATCCGGACTAGCGGGATCATACGAGCAGTACTTC	CASSLSGLAGSYEQYF
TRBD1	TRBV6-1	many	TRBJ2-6	TGTGCCAGCCGGAACACAGGGGAAGGGGCCAACGTCCTGACTTTC	CASRNTGEGANVLTF
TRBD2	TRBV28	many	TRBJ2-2	TGTGCCAGCAGTTACACTAGCGGGAGCGAGGCCGGGGAGCTGTTTTTT	CASSYTSGSEAGELFF
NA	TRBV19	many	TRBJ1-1	TGTGCCAGTAGTGCCCAAATTCATTCCTTGGGACTGAACACTGAAGCTTTCTTT	CASSAQIHSLGLNTEAFF
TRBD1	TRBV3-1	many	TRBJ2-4	TGTGCCAGCAGCCAGAGGGGACAGGGGGTGGACATTCAGTACTTC	CASSQRGQGVDIQYF
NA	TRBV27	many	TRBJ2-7	TGTGCCAGCAGCCCAACACAGGGAACCGAGCAGTACTTC	CASSPTQGTEQYF
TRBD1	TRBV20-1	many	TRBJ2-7	TGCAGTGCTCATCTGCAGGGGGCGAGGAGGGAGCAGTACTTC	CSAHLQGARREQYF
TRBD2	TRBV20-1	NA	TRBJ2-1	TGCAGTGCTGAAGCAAGAGGGACTAGCGGTTACAATGAGCAGTTCTTC	CSAEARGTSGYNEQFF
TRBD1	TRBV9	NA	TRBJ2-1	TGTGCCAGCAGCCCGGGGGCCGGGACAGGGGTATTTGGTGAGCAGTTCTTC	CASSPGAGTGVFGEQFF
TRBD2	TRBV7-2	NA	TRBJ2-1	TGTCCCAGCAGCTTAAGTTACGGGAGGGGTGAGCAGTTCTTC	CPSSLSYGRGEQFF
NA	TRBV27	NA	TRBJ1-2	TGTGCCAGCAGTAAAGGCGGGGCAAGCCGCTATGGCTACACCTTC	CASSKGGASRYGYTF
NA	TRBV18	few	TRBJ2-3	TGTGCCAGCTCACCATTCGGGACGGCGGAGGATACGCAGTATTTT	CASSPFGTAEDTQYF
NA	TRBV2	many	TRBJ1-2	TGTGCCAGCAGTGAAGATGGCTACACCTTC	CASSEDGYTF
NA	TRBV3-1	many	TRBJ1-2	TGTGCCAGCAGCCAGGGGCCGCGGGGCATGAACTATGGCTACACCTTC	CASSQGPRGMNYGYTF
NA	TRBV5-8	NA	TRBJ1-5	TGTGCCAGCAGCTTGGGGGCGGCTACGTATAGCAATCAGCCCCAGCATTTT	CASSLGAATYSNQPQHF
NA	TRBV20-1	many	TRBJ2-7	TGCAGTGCTAGCCCAGTGGGCGGGCAGTACTTC	CSASPVGGQYF
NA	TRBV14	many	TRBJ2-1	TGTGCCAGCAGCCAAGATCGGGTAAGCTCCTACAATGAGCAGTTCTTC	CASSQDRVSSYNEQFF
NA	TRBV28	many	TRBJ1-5	TGTGCCAGCAGCCTTTCCCTTATGGGCAATCAGCCCCAGCATTTT	CASSLSLMGNQPQHF
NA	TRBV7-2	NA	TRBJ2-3	TGTGCCAGCAGCTCCGGACGACAAACAGATACGCAGTATTTT	CASSSGRQTDTQYF